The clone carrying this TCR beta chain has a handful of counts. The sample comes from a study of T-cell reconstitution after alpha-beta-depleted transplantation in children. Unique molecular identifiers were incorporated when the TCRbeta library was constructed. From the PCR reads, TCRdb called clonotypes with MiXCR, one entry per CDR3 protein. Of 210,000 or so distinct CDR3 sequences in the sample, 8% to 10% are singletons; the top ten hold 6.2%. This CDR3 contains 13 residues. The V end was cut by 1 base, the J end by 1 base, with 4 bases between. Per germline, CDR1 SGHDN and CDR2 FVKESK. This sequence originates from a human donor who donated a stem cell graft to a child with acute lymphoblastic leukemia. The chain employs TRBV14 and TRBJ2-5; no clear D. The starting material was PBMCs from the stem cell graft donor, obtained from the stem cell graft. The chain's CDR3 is CASSQGPQETQYF. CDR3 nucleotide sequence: TGTGCCAGCAGCCAAGGGCCCCAAGAGACCCAGTACTTC.